This T cell receptor (beta chain) was found in a study of blood T cell repertoires in COVID-19. Study-level background: Samples taken during acute and convalescent COVID-19 were collected in the United States, Italy and Spain. The cDNA or gDNA used as material had been derived from T cells, B-cell-depleted T cells, or PBMCs.

Original processing notes: Reference gene primer amplification gave nucleated cell count estimates. TCRdb keeps only in-frame clones here, not all; method: immunoSEQ multiplex PCR. D and trimming were read from the DNA, whereas the V and J calls and clone size are those reported in that table. Of more than 150,000 clones listed, 80% to 90% were seen once; the top ten hold around 2.6%. The trim removed 5 bases at V and 2 bases at J, leaving 3 bases unmatched. CDR3 length equals 15 residues. Germline values: CDR1 SEHNR, CDR2 FQNEAQ (reference sequence). The sample was peripheral blood. The chain recombines TRBV7-9 with TRBJ2-1; 10 bases map to TRBD2. The clonotype was recovered from a man aged 40-49 years with active or convalescent COVID-19. The chain's CDR3 is CASSGLAGAYNEQFF. The CDR3 coding sequence is TGTGCCAGCAGCGGTCTAGCGGGGGCCTACAATGAGCAGTTCTTC.